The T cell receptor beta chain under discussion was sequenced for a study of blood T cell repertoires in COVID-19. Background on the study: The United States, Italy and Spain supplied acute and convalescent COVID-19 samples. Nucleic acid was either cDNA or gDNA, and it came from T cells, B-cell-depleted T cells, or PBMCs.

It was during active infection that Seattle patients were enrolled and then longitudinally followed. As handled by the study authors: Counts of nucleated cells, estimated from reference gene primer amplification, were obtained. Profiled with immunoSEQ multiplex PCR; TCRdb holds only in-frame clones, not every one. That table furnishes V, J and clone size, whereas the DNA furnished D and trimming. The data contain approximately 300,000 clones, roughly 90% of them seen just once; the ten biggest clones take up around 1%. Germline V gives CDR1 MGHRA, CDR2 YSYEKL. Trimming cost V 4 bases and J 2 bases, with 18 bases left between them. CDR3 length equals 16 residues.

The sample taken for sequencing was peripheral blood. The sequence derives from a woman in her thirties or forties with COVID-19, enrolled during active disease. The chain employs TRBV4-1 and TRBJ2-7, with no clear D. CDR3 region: CASSPKTISETYEQYF. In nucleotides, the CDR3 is TGCGCCAGCAGCCCAAAGACGATTTCGGAGACCTACGAGCAGTACTTC.